This TCR beta chain came from a study of blood T cells in healthy people across ages. The V and J ends lost 5 bases and 4 bases respectively, with 10 bases between them. The CDR3 is 13 amino acids. The V gene's germline CDR1 is SGHTA and CDR2 FQGTGA. This clonotype was recorded a few times. The authors ran a second PCR of roughly 7 to 11 cycles using a sample-barcoded 5' primer and a J-beta primer mix. Carrying 12 random nucleotides, a template-switch adaptor labeled each individual cDNA molecule. One entry per CDR3 protein results from TCRdb running MiXCR on the 5' RACE reads. The table includes 700,000 to 800,000 distinct CDR3 sequences, roughly 41% detected once.

This chain joins TRBV7-3 and TRBJ2-3; D is undetermined. The source of this sequence is a woman aged 60 to 75 in good health. Sequencing used blood. The CDR3 reads CASSIAPADTQYF. CDR3 bases: TGTGCCAGCAGCATCGCCCCCGCAGATACGCAGTATTTT.